One sample yielded the 11 T cell receptor beta chains listed below, sequenced in a study of T-cell reconstitution after alpha-beta-depleted transplantation in children. Preparation of the TCRbeta library was carried out with unique molecular identifiers. TCRdb reanalysed the PCR reads using MiXCR and keeps one entry per CDR3 protein. The sample lists around 450,000 distinct CDR3 sequences, roughly 44% seen once, with under 35% in the top ten. The sample was PBMCs, taken before TCRalphabeta/CD19-depleted stem cell transplant. The source is a girl aged 2 to 9 with aplastic anemia, due to receive a stem cell transplant.

This clonotype was counted many times. CDR3 residues: CASSLYSTNTEAFF. In DNA form, the CDR3 reads TGCGCCAGCAGCTTGTACAGCACGAACACTGAAGCTTTCTTT. The rearrangement joins TRBV5-1 to TRBJ1-1; D not resolved. V was cut by 1 base and J by 1 base, with 8 bases left in between. This CDR3 contains 14 residues. Germline V gives CDR1 SGHRS, CDR2 YFSETQ.

This clonotype showed up many times. The chain recombines TRBV5-1 with TRBJ1-4; a weak D match, TRBD1 (6 bases). Germline-derived CDR1 and CDR2 are SGHRS and YFSETQ. The CDR3 loop spans 15 amino acids. The V gene lost 0 bases and the J gene lost 3 bases, with 9 bases spanning the gap. CDR3 residues: CASSLVGQSNEKLFF. The CDR3 DNA is TGCGCCAGCAGCTTGGTCGGACAGTCTAATGAAAAACTGTTTTTT.

This clonotype has ten or more counts. The chain recombines TRBV7-9 with TRBJ2-1; 9 positions match TRBD2. This CDR3 has 15 residues. CDR1 and CDR2 from the germline V gene are SEHNR and FQNEAQ (reference sequence). The V segment lost 3 bases and the J segment 8 bases; nucleotides outside the gene matches: 8. CDR3 in DNA: TGTGCCAGCAGCTTGGTGCTAGCGGGAAGGTATGAGCAGTTCTTC. Translated: CASSLVLAGRYEQFF.

CDR3 amino acids: CAISPRPNTDTQYF. The CDR3 DNA is TGTGCCATCAGCCCCAGACCCAACACAGATACGCAGTATTTT. The chain carries TRBV10-3 and TRBJ2-3; D gene unclear. The CDR3 sequence is 14 residues long. Trimming took off 6 bases at V and 2 bases at J, with 12 bases between the two ends. Germline-derived CDR1 and CDR2 are ENHRY and SYGVKD.

This clonotype has a handful of counts. The rearrangement uses TRBV5-1 and TRBJ2-7; TRBD1 matches at 8 bases. Germline-derived CDR1 and CDR2 are SGHRS and YFSETQ. The CDR3 is 16 amino acids. The junction had 11 bases not matched to a gene; V was cut back by 4 bases and J by 2 bases. The CDR3 loop is CASSADRGQTTYEQYF. As DNA, the CDR3 is TGCGCCAGCAGCGCTGACAGGGGCCAAACTACCTACGAGCAGTACTTC.

This clonotype occurred once. The chain has TRBV12-3 or TRBV12-4 and TRBJ2-2; D remains unclear. This CDR3 spans 14 amino acids. Trimming shortened V by 1 base and J by 5 bases, and 8 bases separated the two germline ends. In nucleotides, the CDR3 is TGTGCCAGCAGTTTAGATATGGGAACCGGGGAGCTGTTTTTT. It translates to CASSLDMGTGELFF.

This clonotype was observed at least ten times. This sequence joins TRBV5-1 and TRBJ2-1; TRBD2 aligns across 8 bases. Germline lookup yields CDR1 SGHRS and CDR2 YFSETQ. CDR3 length: 16 amino acids. V trimming: 0 bases; J trimming: 8 bases; junction bases outside the gene matches: 10. CDR3 sequence (DNA): TGCGCCAGCAGCTTGGTAGCCGCGGGAGGTTACCATGAGCAGTTCTTC. Translating it yields CASSLVAAGGYHEQFF.

V usage is TRBV27 and J usage is TRBJ2-7; TRBD2 agrees at 15 bases. This CDR3 contains 16 residues. Trimming removed 5 bases from V and 3 bases from J; junction bases left unmatched: 5. Per the germline V gene, CDR1 is MNHEY and CDR2 is SMNVEV (reference sequence). The CDR3 reads CASSPGTSGGIYEQYF. The DNA for the CDR3 is TGTGCCAGCAGTCCGGGGACTAGCGGGGGGATCTACGAGCAGTACTTC.

This clonotype was detected a few times. The chain has TRBV28 and TRBJ2-1; TRBD2 is a possible D gene (5 bases). Germline CDR1 MDHEN, CDR2 SYDVKM. Trimming removed 5 bases from V and 4 bases from J, with 21 bases in between. This CDR3 is 17 amino acids long. The CDR3 spells CASSALRSTGIYNEQFF. CDR3 DNA: TGTGCCAGCAGTGCCCTCCGAAGCACGGGGATATACAATGAGCAGTTCTTC.

This chain links TRBV19 with TRBJ2-7; perhaps TRBD1 as D (6 bases). The V end lost 4 bases, the J end lost 3 bases, and 7 bases lay between the germline ends. The CDR3 is 12 amino acids. Germline lookup yields CDR1 LNHDA and CDR2 SQIVND (reference sequence). CDR3 sequence (DNA): TGTGCCAGTAGTACACAGGGCTACGAGCAGTACTTC. It encodes CASSTQGYEQYF. Based on the CDR3 plus reference TRBV19 and TRBJ2-7, the full variable domain is DGGITQSPKYLFRKEGQNVTLSCEQNLNHDAMYWYRQDPGQGLRLIYYSQIVNDFQKGDIAEGYSVSREKKESFPLTVTSAQKNPTAFYLCASSTQGYEQYFGPGTRLTVT.

V and J are TRBV20-1 and TRBJ1-1; D is uncertain. This CDR3 region has 13 residues. Trimming stripped 1 base from V and 0 bases from J, with 6 bases between. Germline assignment: CDR1 DFQATT and CDR2 SNEGSKA (reference sequence). CDR3 sequence reads: CSARAQMNTEAFF. The CDR3 region has the DNA TGCAGTGCTAGAGCGCAGATGAACACTGAAGCTTTCTTT.